The 9 T cell receptor beta chains reported below all come from one sample, sequenced in a study of graft-versus-host responses after intestinal transplantation. TCRdb's copy holds only in-frame clones and misses some; the assay was immunoSEQ multiplex PCR. The sample includes approximately 82,000 clones, over 80% seen only once; the top ten take about 1.1%. These receptors lack a known antigen. This specimen consisted of unstimulated CD8+ T cells sorted from spleen or lymph node cells, obtained before transplant. These receptors came from a human donor who was the organ donor for an intestinal transplant.

The chain joins TRBV7-9 to TRBJ1-2; TRBD1 matches 7 bases. CDR1 SEHNR and CDR2 FQNEAQ come from the germline V gene (reference sequence). The CDR3 extends over 18 amino acids. V trimming: 5 bases; J trimming: 4 bases; junction bases outside the gene matches: 19. The CDR3: CASSPLTGSGQKLYGYTF. DNA of the CDR3: TGTGCCAGCAGCCCCTTGACGGGGTCGGGACAGAAGCTCTATGGCTACACCTTC.

The chain carries TRBV7-3 and TRBJ2-1, with 9 nucleotides matching TRBD2. With 5 bases clipped from V and 5 bases from J, the junction kept 13 bases outside the gene matches. The CDR3 consists of 17 residues. Germline V gene sequence: CDR1 SGHTA, CDR2 FQGTGA. The CDR3 sequence: CASSRSIIPSGDNEQFF. The CDR3 DNA reads TGTGCCAGCAGCCGATCCATAATCCCTAGCGGGGACAATGAGCAGTTCTTC. Variable domain in full (rest from reference TRBV7-3 and TRBJ2-1): GAGVSQTPSNKVTEKGKYVELRCDPISGHTALYWYRQSLGQGPEFLIYFQGTGAADDSGLPNDRFFAVRPEGSVSTLKIQRTERGDSAVYLCASSRSIIPSGDNEQFFGPGTRLTVL.

V gene TRBV5-1 combines with J gene TRBJ2-2; TRBD2 agrees at 10 bases. This CDR3 comprises 16 residues. The V gene's germline CDR1 is SGHRS and CDR2 YFSETQ. V dropped 4 bases and J dropped 4; count of bases not matched to a gene: 7. The CDR3 sequence is CASSVVAGGFTGELFF. The CDR3 region has the DNA TGCGCCAGCAGCGTAGTAGCGGGGGGATTCACCGGGGAGCTGTTTTTT.

The gene calls are TRBV27 and TRBJ1-2, with 10 bases matching TRBD1. This CDR3 is built from 15 residues. Germline CDR1 is MNHEY and CDR2 is SMNVEV (reference sequence). V trimming: 4 bases; J trimming: 3 bases; junction bases outside the gene matches: 5. The CDR3 loop is CASSSPTGGDYGYTF. The CDR3 DNA is TGTGCCAGCAGTTCTCCGACAGGGGGCGACTATGGCTACACCTTC.

The V and J genes are TRBV6-5 and TRBJ1-2; 10 bases are a match to TRBD1. V was pared by 2 bases and J by 3 bases, with 0 bases of the junction left unmatched. This CDR3 is 14 amino acids long. Germline-derived CDR1 and CDR2 are MNHEY and SVGAGI. The CDR3 spells CASSYGTGDYGYTF. CDR3 nucleotide sequence: TGTGCCAGCAGTTACGGGACAGGGGACTATGGCTACACCTTC.

The chain couples TRBV27 to TRBJ1-2, with a tentative D call TRBD1 (5 bases). The V end was cut by 2 bases, the J end by 3 bases, with 7 bases between. CDR1 MNHEY and CDR2 SMNVEV come from the germline V gene (reference sequence). The CDR3 has 13 amino acids. CDR3 sequence (DNA): TGTGCCAGCAGTTTAGGCAGGGACTATGGCTACACCTTC. This sequence encodes CASSLGRDYGYTF.

V usage is TRBV2 and J usage is TRBJ2-1; TRBD2 matches at 10 bases. V was pared by 4 bases and J by 3 bases, with 3 bases of the junction left unmatched. The V gene's germline CDR1 is SNHLY and CDR2 FYNNEI. The CDR3 runs to 15 residues. The CDR3 region is CASSAAGGGYNEQFF. CDR3 DNA: TGTGCCAGCAGTGCAGCGGGGGGGGGCTACAATGAGCAGTTCTTC.

This chain joins TRBV5-4 and TRBJ1-6; TRBD1 matches 8 bases. CDR1 and CDR2 from the germline V gene are SGHNT and YYREEE (reference sequence). The CDR3 is 14 residues long. Trimming cost V 4 bases and J 9 bases; bases outside gene matches: 6. The CDR3, as DNA: TGTGCCAGCAGCGGCGGACAGGGTGCTTCACCCCTCCACTTT. Residues: CASSGGQGASPLHF.

The chain couples TRBV2 to TRBJ2-7; perhaps TRBD2 as D (5 bases). The germline V gene encodes CDR1 SNHLY and CDR2 FYNNEI. The V and J ends lost 6 bases and 3 bases respectively, with 15 bases between them. The CDR3 runs 14 residues. CDR3 bases: TGTGCCAGCAGCACGCCCTCGGGATTCTACGAGCAGTACTTC. Its translation: CASSTPSGFYEQYF.